This T cell receptor beta chain stems from a study of blood T cell repertoires in COVID-19. At the level of the study: Acute-phase and convalescent COVID-19 samples originated in the United States, Italy and Spain. In each case, the material was cDNA or gDNA derived from T cells, B-cell-depleted T cells, or PBMCs.

This table comes from immunoSEQ multiplex PCR, and its TCRdb copy is limited to in-frame clones, with some not included. The profile shows about 120,000 clones, about 70% of them singletons. This clone was observed once. In germline, CDR1 is SGHTA, CDR2 FQGNSA. This CDR3 contains 17 residues. The ends lost 2 bases at V and 1 base at J; junction bases unmatched: 6. The chain links TRBV7-2 to TRBJ2-7, with 12 bases aligning to TRBD2. Sequenced sample: peripheral blood. The clonotype was recovered from a man in his 60s with acute or convalescent COVID-19. CDR3: CASSLPRTSGVSYEQYF. In DNA form, the CDR3 reads TGTGCCAGCAGCTTACCTCGGACTAGCGGGGTTTCCTACGAGCAGTACTTC.